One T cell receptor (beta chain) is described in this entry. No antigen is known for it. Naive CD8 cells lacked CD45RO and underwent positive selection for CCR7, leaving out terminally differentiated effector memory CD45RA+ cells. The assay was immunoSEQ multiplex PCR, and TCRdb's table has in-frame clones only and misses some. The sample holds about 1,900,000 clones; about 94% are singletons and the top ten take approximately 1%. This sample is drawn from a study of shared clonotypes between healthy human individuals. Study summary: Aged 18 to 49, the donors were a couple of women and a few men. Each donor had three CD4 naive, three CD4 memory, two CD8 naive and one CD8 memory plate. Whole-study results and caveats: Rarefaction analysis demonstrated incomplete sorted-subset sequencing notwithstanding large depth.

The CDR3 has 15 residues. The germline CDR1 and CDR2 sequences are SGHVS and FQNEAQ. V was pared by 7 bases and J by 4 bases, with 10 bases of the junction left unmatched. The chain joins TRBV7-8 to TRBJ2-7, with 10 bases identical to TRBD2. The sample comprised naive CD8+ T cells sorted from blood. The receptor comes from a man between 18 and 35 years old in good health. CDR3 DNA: TGTGCCAGCATGCTAGCGGGAGTAGAAATGTACGAGCAGTACTTC. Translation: CASMLAGVEMYEQYF.